These T cell receptor beta chains were read from a single sample in a study of blood T cell repertoires in COVID-19. Only in-frame clones appear in the TCRdb table, and some are missing; sequencing was by immunoSEQ multiplex PCR. The table has some 130,000 clones, around 86% seen once. The specimen sequenced was PBMCs or T cells enriched from blood (not recorded which). The receptor set was obtained from a man aged 45-65 years who had recovered from COVID-19. Both conserved end residues are part of each CDR3. The D gene is left open where the match is weak. Where a row states a size, it is once, few, many or the class of an expanded clone; other rows omit it.

V gene	clone size	D gene	J gene	CDR3 DNA	CDR3 protein
TRBV9	NA	TRBD1	TRBJ1-5	TGTGCCAGCAGCGCCTCCGGGACAGGGAATCAGCCCCAGCATTTT	CASSASGTGNQPQHF
TRBV7-2	NA	NA	TRBJ1-5	TGTGCCAGCAGCCCAGGACCGGGACAGCCCCAGCATTTT	CASSPGPGQPQHF
TRBV24-1	NA	TRBD2	TRBJ2-2	TGTGCCACCAGTGATTTCACTAGCGGGAGGGGGGAGCTGTTTTTT	CATSDFTSGRGELFF
TRBV6-2/TRBV6-3	NA	NA	TRBJ1-2	TGTGCCAGCAGTTACCCCTCCCCGGGTCAGGGATCTAACTATGGCTACACCTTC	CASSYPSPGQGSNYGYTF
TRBV7-2	NA	NA	TRBJ2-3	TGTGCCAGCAGCTCCCGGCTGGGCGGGGGCATCACAGATACGCAGTATTTT	CASSSRLGGGITDTQYF
TRBV3-1/TRBV3-2	NA	TRBD2	TRBJ2-7	TGTGCCAGCAGCCAAGTTGGGGGGACTAGTTACTTC	CASSQVGGTSYF
TRBV7-2	NA	TRBD1	TRBJ1-2	TGTGCCAGCAGCCCCCGAGGGACAGTTAACTATGGCTACACCTTC	CASSPRGTVNYGYTF
TRBV28	once	NA	TRBJ1-2	TGTGCCAGCAGTTTCGCGCGGATCTATGGCTACACCTTC	CASSFARIYGYTF
TRBV5-4	NA	NA	TRBJ1-1	TGTGCCAGCAGCACGTTGCAGGGAGGTACTGAAGCTTTCTTT	CASSTLQGGTEAFF
TRBV29-1	NA	TRBD1	TRBJ1-4	TGCAGCGTTAACAGGGGAACTAATGAAAAACTGTTTTTT	CSVNRGTNEKLFF
TRBV18	NA	NA	TRBJ1-5	TGTGCCAGCTCACCAGGGCAGGGCGGTTATAGCAATCAGCCCCAGCATTTT	CASSPGQGGYSNQPQHF
TRBV5-1	NA	TRBD2	TRBJ2-1	TGCGCCAGCAGCTTGGGGACTAGCGGTTACCCCTACAATGAGCAGTTCTTC	CASSLGTSGYPYNEQFF
TRBV28	NA	NA	TRBJ1-5	TGTGCCGGCAGCGGTGGGGGGGGAGGCAATCAGCCCCAGCATTTT	CAGSGGGGGNQPQHF
TRBV6-5	NA	NA	TRBJ1-2	TGTGCCAGCAGTTACACCGGGGCGGGGGCTGGCTACACCTTC	CASSYTGAGAGYTF
TRBV7-3	NA	NA	TRBJ2-1	TGTGCCAGCAGCGCCGGGACTCTCTACAATGAGCAGTTCTTC	CASSAGTLYNEQFF
TRBV27	NA	TRBD1	TRBJ2-6	TGTGCCAGCAGTTTATACAGGGGGTTCGCTGGGGCCAACGTCCTGACTTTC	CASSLYRGFAGANVLTF
TRBV21-1	NA	NA	TRBJ1-1	TGTGCCAGCAGCAAAATTGGGCGGGGGGGAAGGTGGATACGTGGAGCTTTCTTT	CASSKIGRGGRWIRGAFF
TRBV5-6	few	TRBD1	TRBJ1-4	TGTGCCAGCAGCGACGGGACAGGGGCTGAAAAACTGTTTTTT	CASSDGTGAEKLFF
TRBV7-2	NA	NA	TRBJ2-6	TGTGCCAGCAGCTTAGGGGGGGGCTCCGGGGCCAACGTCCTGACTTTC	CASSLGGGSGANVLTF
TRBV5-1	NA	NA	TRBJ1-2	TGCGCCAGCAGCTTAGAACAAGCTAACTATGGCTACACCTTC	CASSLEQANYGYTF
TRBV7-2	NA	NA	TRBJ2-2	TGTGCCAGCAGACTCATACGGGACTCCCCCGGGGAGCTGTTTTTT	CASRLIRDSPGELFF
TRBV6-5	NA	TRBD1	TRBJ1-1	TGTGCCAGCACCTACAGGGGAGGAGTCACTGAAGCTTTCTTT	CASTYRGGVTEAFF
TRBV19	once	TRBD1	TRBJ1-1	TGTGCCAGTAGTCCGGGACAGGGGCCGTTCACTGAAGCTTTCTTT	CASSPGQGPFTEAFF
TRBV28	few	NA	TRBJ1-2	TGTGCCAGCAGTGCCCCGGCGGGGAGCGGCTACACCTTC	CASSAPAGSGYTF
TRBV12-3/TRBV12-4	NA	NA	TRBJ1-5	TGTGCCAGCAGTTTCCGACAGACGCAGCCCCAGCATTTT	CASSFRQTQPQHF
TRBV6-2/TRBV6-3	NA	TRBD2	TRBJ2-2	TGTGCCAGCAGCATTAGCGGGGGGACCCCCACCGGGGAGCTGTTTTTT	CASSISGGTPTGELFF
TRBV4-3	NA	TRBD2	TRBJ2-3	TGCGCCAGCAGCCCTCAACGGGGGGTTAGGGATACGCAGTATTTT	CASSPQRGVRDTQYF
TRBV27	few	NA	TRBJ1-1	TGTGCCAGCAGTTTATCGACAAAGCCCAACACTGAAGCTTTCTTT	CASSLSTKPNTEAFF
TRBV7-2	NA	TRBD2	TRBJ2-1	TGTGCCAGCAGCCAAAGGACTAGCGGGACGTCCTACAATGAGCAGTTCTTC	CASSQRTSGTSYNEQFF
TRBV15	NA	TRBD1	TRBJ1-1	TGTGCCACCAGCCTTTCAGGGGGGACTGAAGCTTTCTTT	CATSLSGGTEAFF
TRBV4-1	few	TRBD2	TRBJ2-7	TGCGCCAGCAGCCACTTGCTAGCGGGAGATGGTTACGAGCAGTACTTC	CASSHLLAGDGYEQYF
TRBV27	NA	NA	TRBJ2-7	TGTGCCAGCAGTTTACCCGACAGGCGGGCCTACGAGCAGTACTTC	CASSLPDRRAYEQYF
TRBV3-1/TRBV3-2	NA	NA	TRBJ1-6	TGTGCCAGCAGCCCGCTTCGTGTAGATTCACCCCTCCACTTT	CASSPLRVDSPLHF
TRBV5-4	NA	TRBD2	TRBJ2-1	TGTGCCAGCAGCTCGGGACTAGCTCTGTACAATGAGCAGTTCTTC	CASSSGLALYNEQFF
TRBV9	NA	TRBD1	TRBJ1-2	TGTGCCAGCAGCACCGGGACAGGGAACTATGGCTACACCTTC	CASSTGTGNYGYTF
TRBV11-1	NA	NA	TRBJ1-4	TGTGCCAGCAGTTCCGCAATCGACAGGACTAATGAAAAACTGTTTTTT	CASSSAIDRTNEKLFF
TRBV11-2	NA	NA	TRBJ1-1	TGTGCCAGCAGCCCTTGGAGACGGGACACTGAAGCTTTCTTT	CASSPWRRDTEAFF
TRBV19	NA	NA	TRBJ1-1	TGTGCCAGTAGTGTACAGACAGAAAACACTGAAGCTTTCTTT	CASSVQTENTEAFF
TRBV3-1/TRBV3-2	NA	NA	TRBJ1-5	TGTGCCAGCAGCCAACCGTCAGGTCAGCCCCAGCATTTT	CASSQPSGQPQHF
TRBV27	NA	NA	TRBJ1-2	TGTGCCAGCAGTCGTCCGGGTCCCCTCTATGGCTACACCTTC	CASSRPGPLYGYTF
TRBV18	NA	TRBD2	TRBJ2-5	TGTGCCAGCTCATATTACGGGACTAGCGGGAGGTACCAAGAGACCCAGTACTTC	CASSYYGTSGRYQETQYF
TRBV12-3/TRBV12-4	once	NA	TRBJ1-1	TGTGCCAGCAGTTTAGCGCTTACAGGTGAAGCTTTCTTT	CASSLALTGEAFF
TRBV7-6	once	TRBD1	TRBJ1-1	TGTGCCAGCAGCTTAGCGGGAAAGGGACAGTCAACAAGTGAAGCTTTCTTT	CASSLAGKGQSTSEAFF
TRBV20-1	NA	NA	TRBJ1-1	TGCAGTGTTGACCCAGGGACTGAAGCTTTCTTT	CSVDPGTEAFF
TRBV9	NA	NA	TRBJ1-1	TGTGCCAGCAGCGATGGACGGGGGACGGACACTGAAGCTTTCTTT	CASSDGRGTDTEAFF
TRBV30	NA	NA	TRBJ2-4	TGTGCCTGGAGTGTAGGTGGGAGCAAAAACATTCAGTACTTC	CAWSVGGSKNIQYF
TRBV7-2	NA	NA	TRBJ2-1	TGTGCCAGCAGCCGGTCGGGGGTCGTCGCCTACAATGAGCAGTTCTTC	CASSRSGVVAYNEQFF